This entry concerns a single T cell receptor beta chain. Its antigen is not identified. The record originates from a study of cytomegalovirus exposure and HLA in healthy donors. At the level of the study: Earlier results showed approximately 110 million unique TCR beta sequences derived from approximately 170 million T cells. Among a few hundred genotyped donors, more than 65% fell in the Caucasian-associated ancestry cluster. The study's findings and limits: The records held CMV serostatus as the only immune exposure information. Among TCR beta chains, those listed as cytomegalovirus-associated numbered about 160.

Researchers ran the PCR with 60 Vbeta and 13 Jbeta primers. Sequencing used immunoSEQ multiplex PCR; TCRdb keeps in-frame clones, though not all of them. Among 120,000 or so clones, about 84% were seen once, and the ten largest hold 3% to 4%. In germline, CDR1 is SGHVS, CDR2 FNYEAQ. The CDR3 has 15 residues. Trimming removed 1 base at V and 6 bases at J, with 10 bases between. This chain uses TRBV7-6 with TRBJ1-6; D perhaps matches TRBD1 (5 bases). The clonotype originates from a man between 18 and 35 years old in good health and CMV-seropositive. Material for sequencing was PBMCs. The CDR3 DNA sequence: TGTGCCAGCAGCTTAGGGGGCGCGAGTAATTCACCCCTCCACTTT. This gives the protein CASSLGGASNSPLHF.